This TCR beta chain was profiled in a study of immune evolution from preneoplasia to lung adenocarcinoma. Study-wide background: HLA loss of heterozygosity: approximately 7.5% AIS, over 12% MIA, around 35% ADC, none AAH.

The table came from immunoSEQ multiplex PCR; TCRdb's copy has only in-frame clones and leaves some out. Here the sample spans 6,000 to 10,000 clones, 75% to 85% being singletons. Study results and caveats: Later-stage lesions seemingly showed higher T cell density and diversity than normal lung.

Germline loops: CDR1 KGHSH, CDR2 LQKENI. The CDR3 has 13 residues. V lost 5 bases and J lost 3, with 10 bases in between. Remarks on this clone: Its antigen is not known.

The chain is built from TRBV18 and TRBJ1-2, with D maybe TRBD1 (5 bases). Sequencing was carried out using FFPE minimally invasive lung adenocarcinoma tissue. The receptor comes from a person aged 65 to 79 with lung adenocarcinoma. The CDR3 reads CASSSMGDYGYTF. CDR3 bases: TGTGCCAGCTCATCAATGGGGGACTATGGCTACACCTTC.